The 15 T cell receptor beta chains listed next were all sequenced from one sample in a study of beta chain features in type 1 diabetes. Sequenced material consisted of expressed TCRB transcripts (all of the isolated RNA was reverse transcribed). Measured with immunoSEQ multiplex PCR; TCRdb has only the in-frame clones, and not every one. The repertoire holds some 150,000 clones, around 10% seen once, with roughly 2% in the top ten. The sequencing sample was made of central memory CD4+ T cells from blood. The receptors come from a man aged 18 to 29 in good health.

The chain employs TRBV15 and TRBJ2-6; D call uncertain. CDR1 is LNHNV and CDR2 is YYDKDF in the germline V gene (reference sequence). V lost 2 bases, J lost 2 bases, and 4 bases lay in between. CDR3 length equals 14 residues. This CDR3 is CATSRRAGANVLTF. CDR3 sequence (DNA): TGTGCCACCAGCAGAAGGGCTGGGGCCAACGTCCTGACTTTC.

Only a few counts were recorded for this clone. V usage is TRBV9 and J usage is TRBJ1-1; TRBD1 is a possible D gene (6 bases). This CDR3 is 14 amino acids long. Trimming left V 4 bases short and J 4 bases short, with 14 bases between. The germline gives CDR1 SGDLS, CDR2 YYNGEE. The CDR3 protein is CASSSQGGGTEAFF. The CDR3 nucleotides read TGTGCCAGCAGCAGCCAGGGAGGGGGCACTGAAGCTTTCTTT.

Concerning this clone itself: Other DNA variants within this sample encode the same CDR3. CDR3 in amino acids: CASSLQSTEAFF. The CDR3 DNA follows: TGTGCCAGCAGCCTACAGAGCACTGAAGCTTTCTTT. This chain uses TRBV28 with TRBJ1-1; D gene uncertain. Trimming removed 6 bases from V and 4 bases from J, with 9 bases in between. The CDR3 contains 12 residues. The germline V gene encodes CDR1 MDHEN and CDR2 SYDVKM.

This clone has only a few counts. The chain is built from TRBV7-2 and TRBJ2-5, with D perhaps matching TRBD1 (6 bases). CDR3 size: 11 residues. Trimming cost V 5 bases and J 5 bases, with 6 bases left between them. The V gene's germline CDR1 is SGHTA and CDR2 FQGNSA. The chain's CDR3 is CASSDRETQYF. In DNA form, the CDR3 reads TGTGCCAGCAGCGACAGGGAGACCCAGTACTTC.

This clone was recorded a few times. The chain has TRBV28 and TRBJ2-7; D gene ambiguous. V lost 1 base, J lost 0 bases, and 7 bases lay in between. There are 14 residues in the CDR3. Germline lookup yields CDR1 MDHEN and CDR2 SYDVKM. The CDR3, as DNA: TGTGCCAGCAGTTTATCTACATTCTCCTACGAGCAGTACTTC. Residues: CASSLSTFSYEQYF.

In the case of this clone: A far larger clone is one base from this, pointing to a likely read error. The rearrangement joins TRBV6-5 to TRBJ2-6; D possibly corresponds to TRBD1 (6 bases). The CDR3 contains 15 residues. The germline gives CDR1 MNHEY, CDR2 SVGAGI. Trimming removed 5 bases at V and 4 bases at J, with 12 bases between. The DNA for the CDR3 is TGTGCCAGCAGTGCTACAGGGTCAGGGGCCAACGTCCTGACTTTC. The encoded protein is CASSATGSGANVLTF.

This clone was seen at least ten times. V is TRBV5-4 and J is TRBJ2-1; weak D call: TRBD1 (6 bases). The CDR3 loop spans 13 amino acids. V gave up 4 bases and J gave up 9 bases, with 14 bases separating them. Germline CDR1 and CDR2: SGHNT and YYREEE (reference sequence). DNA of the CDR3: TGTGCCAGCAGCCCGACAGGTGGATTTGAGCAGTTCTTC. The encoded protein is CASSPTGGFEQFF.

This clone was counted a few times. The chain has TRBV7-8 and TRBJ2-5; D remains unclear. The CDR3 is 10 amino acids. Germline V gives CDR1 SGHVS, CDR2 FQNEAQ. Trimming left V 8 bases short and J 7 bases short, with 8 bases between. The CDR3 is CASGWGTQYF. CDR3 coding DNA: TGTGCCAGCGGGTGGGGGACCCAGTACTTC. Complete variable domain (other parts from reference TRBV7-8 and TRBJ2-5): GAGVSQSPRYKVAKRGQDVALRCDPISGHVSLFWYQQALGQGPEFLTYFQNEAQLDKSGLPSDRFFAERPEGSVSTLKIQRTQQEDSAVYLCASGWGTQYFGPGTRLLVL.

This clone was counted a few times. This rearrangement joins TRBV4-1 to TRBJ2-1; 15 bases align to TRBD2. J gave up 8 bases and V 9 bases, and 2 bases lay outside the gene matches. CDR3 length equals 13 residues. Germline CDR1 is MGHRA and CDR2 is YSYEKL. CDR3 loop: CASGLAGGYEQFF. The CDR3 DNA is TGCGCCAGTGGACTAGCGGGAGGGTATGAGCAGTTCTTC.

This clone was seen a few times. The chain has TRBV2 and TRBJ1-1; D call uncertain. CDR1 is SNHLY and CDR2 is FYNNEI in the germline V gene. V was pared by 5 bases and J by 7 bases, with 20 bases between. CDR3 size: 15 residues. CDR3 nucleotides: TGTGCCAGCAGTCTCGGCGCGGACCCCTCTATTGAAGCTTTCTTT. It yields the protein CASSLGADPSIEAFF.

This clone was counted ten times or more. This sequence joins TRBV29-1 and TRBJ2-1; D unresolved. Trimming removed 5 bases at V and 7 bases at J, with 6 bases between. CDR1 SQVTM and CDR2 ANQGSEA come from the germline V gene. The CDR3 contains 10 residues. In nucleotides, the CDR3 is TGCAGCGTTAGACGGAATGAGCAGTTCTTC. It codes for CSVRRNEQFF.

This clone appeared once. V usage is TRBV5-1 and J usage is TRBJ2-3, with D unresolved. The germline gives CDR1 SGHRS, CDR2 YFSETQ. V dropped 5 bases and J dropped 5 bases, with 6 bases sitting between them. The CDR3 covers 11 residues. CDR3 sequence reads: CASRQEDTQYF. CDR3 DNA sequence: TGCGCCAGCAGACAAGAAGATACGCAGTATTTT.

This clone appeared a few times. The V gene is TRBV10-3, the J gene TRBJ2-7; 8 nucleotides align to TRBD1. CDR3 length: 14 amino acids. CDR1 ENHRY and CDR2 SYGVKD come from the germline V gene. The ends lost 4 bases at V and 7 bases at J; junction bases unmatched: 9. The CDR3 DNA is TGTGCCATCAGTGTTCAGGACAGGGTAAAAGAGCAGTACTTC. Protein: CAISVQDRVKEQYF.

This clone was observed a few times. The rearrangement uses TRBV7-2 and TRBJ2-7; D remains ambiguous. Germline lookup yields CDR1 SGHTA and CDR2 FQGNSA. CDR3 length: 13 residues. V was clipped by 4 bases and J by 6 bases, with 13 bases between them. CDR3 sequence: CASSSSTPFEQYF. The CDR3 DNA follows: TGTGCCAGCAGCTCAAGTACCCCTTTCGAGCAGTACTTC.

Here the CDR3 DNA reads TGCAGCGTTGGGGATGGGACAAAGAACACCGGGGAGCTGTTTTTT. This encodes CSVGDGTKNTGELFF. This chain links TRBV29-1 with TRBJ2-2; D may be TRBD1 (6 bases). The germline V gene has CDR1 SQVTM and CDR2 ANQGSEA. The CDR3 contains 15 residues. Trimming shortened V by 4 bases and J by 1 base, and 13 bases separated the two germline ends.